One and the same sample provided the 27 T cell receptor beta chains below, sequenced in a study of cytomegalovirus exposure and HLA in healthy donors. PCR used 60 Vbeta primers and 13 Jbeta primers. Only in-frame clones appear in the TCRdb table, and some are missing; sequencing was by immunoSEQ multiplex PCR. The table lists approximately 120,000 clones, roughly 78% of them singletons. Sequencing was performed on PBMCs. The receptors come from a middle-aged woman in good health and CMV-seronegative.

The V and J genes are TRBV2 and TRBJ2-7, with D possibly being TRBD1 (6 bases). Between the trimmed V and J ends, which lost 8 bases and 3 bases, there was a span of 20 bases. The V gene's germline CDR1 is SNHLY and CDR2 FYNNEI. CDR3 length equals 15 residues. The CDR3 loop is CASRPPRDTRYEQYF. CDR3 nucleotides: TGTGCCAGCCGCCCACCCCGGGACACCCGCTACGAGCAGTACTTC.

This clone has just a few counts. This chain links TRBV6-7 with TRBJ1-1; D perhaps matches TRBD1 (5 bases). TRBV6-7 is an open reading frame whose function is uncertain. The CDR3 runs to 13 residues. V lost 6 bases and J 10 bases, leaving 18 bases between the germline ends. CDR3 region: CASRNGGRSVAFF. CDR3 nucleotides: TGTGCCAGCAGAAACGGGGGGAGGTCAGTAGCTTTCTTT.

V usage is TRBV11-2 and J usage is TRBJ2-1; 12 nucleotides align to TRBD2. The CDR3 covers 16 residues. Germline V CDR1 and CDR2: SGHAT, FQNNGV. V lost 5 bases and J lost 2; bases outside the gene matches: 4. The CDR3 DNA sequence: TGTGCCAGCAGCCCCAGACTAGCGGGGGCCTACAATGAGCAGTTCTTC. Protein product: CASSPRLAGAYNEQFF.

The chain uses TRBV2 and TRBJ1-4; tentative D call: TRBD1 (5 bases). CDR1 is SNHLY and CDR2 is FYNNEI in the germline V gene. Trimming stripped 7 bases from V and 7 bases from J, with 16 bases between. The CDR3 loop spans 14 amino acids. The DNA of the CDR3 is TGTGCCAGCACCTATGTCCAGGGAGGTGAAAAACTGTTTTTT. Its translation: CASTYVQGGEKLFF.

The chain uses TRBV27 and TRBJ1-2, with 7 bases fitting TRBD1. The CDR3 consists of 14 residues. Germline V gene data show CDR1 as MNHEY and CDR2 as SMNVEV (reference sequence). The trim removed 5 bases at V and 4 bases at J, leaving 7 bases unmatched. CDR3 in amino acids: CASSRRGDLYGYTF. CDR3 nucleotides: TGTGCCAGCAGTCGCAGGGGGGATCTCTATGGCTACACCTTC.

The V and J genes are TRBV19 and TRBJ2-5, with 16 bases fitting TRBD2. The J call is in doubt because the DNA end fits TRBJ2-7 better. CDR1 LNHDA and CDR2 SQIVND come from the germline V gene (reference sequence). There are 19 residues in the CDR3. For the CDR3, the DNA is TGTGCCAGTAGTACCCGCGCAGGGACTAGCGGGAGGGCCTCCTACGAGCAGTACTTC. Its protein product is CASSTRAGTSGRASYEQYF.

This chain joins TRBV7-9 and TRBJ2-1; 8 positions match TRBD1. The V and J ends lost 7 bases and 6 bases, in that order; junction bases with no gene match: 14. Germline loops: CDR1 SEHNR, CDR2 FQNEAQ (reference sequence). The CDR3 totals 16 residues. CDR3 in amino acids: CASIRPTGGGRNEQFF. CDR3 nucleotides: TGTGCCAGCATCCGTCCTACAGGGGGTGGGCGCAATGAGCAGTTCTTC.

Points on this clone: This same CDR3 is encoded by further DNA sequences in the sample. The CDR3 region has the DNA TGTGCCACCAGCAGAGATAGGGACTCTTCCTACAATGAGCAGTTCTTC. It codes for CATSRDRDSSYNEQFF. This chain uses TRBV15 with TRBJ2-1; perhaps TRBD2 as D (6 bases). This CDR3 region has 16 residues. V lost 0 bases, J lost 1 base, and 10 bases lay in between. Germline CDR1 and CDR2: LNHNV and YYDKDF (reference sequence). The complete variable domain, with remaining parts taken from reference TRBV15 and TRBJ2-1, reads DAMVIQNPRYQVTQFGKPVTLSCSQTLNHNVMYWYQQKSSQAPKLLFHYYDKDFNNEADTPDNFQSRRPNTSFCFLDIRSPGLGDTAMYLCATSRDRDSSYNEQFFGPGTRLTVL.

This chain uses TRBV5-1 with TRBJ2-5; D is uncertain. The DNA end is more similar to TRBJ2-7, so the J call may be wrong. The CDR3 is 12 amino acids. Per germline, CDR1 SGHRS and CDR2 YFSETQ. CDR3 amino acids: CASSLEKYEQYF. DNA for the CDR3: TGCGCCAGCAGCTTGGAGAAGTACGAGCAGTACTTC.

The chain carries TRBV5-1 and TRBJ1-3; a possible D gene is TRBD1 (6 bases). In germline, CDR1 is SGHRS, CDR2 YFSETQ. This CDR3 is built from 14 residues. Trimming stripped 4 bases from V and 4 bases from J, with 12 bases between. CDR3: CASSLQGWGNTIYF. In DNA form, the CDR3 reads TGCGCCAGCAGCCTACAGGGTTGGGGAAACACCATATATTTT.

This rearrangement joins TRBV4-3 to TRBJ2-7; 12 bases line up with TRBD2. The J segment lost 1 base and the V segment lost 0 bases, leaving 10 bases of the junction unmatched. This CDR3 is 19 amino acids long. CDR1 LGHNA and CDR2 YSLEER come from the germline V gene. In nucleotides, the CDR3 is TGCGCCAGCAGCCAAGAGCATTTGGGGACTAGCGGGCCGTCCTACGAGCAGTACTTC. Its translation is CASSQEHLGTSGPSYEQYF.

The gene calls are TRBV2 and TRBJ2-2; the match to TRBD2 covers 10 bases. J lost 7 bases, V lost 7 bases, and 9 bases had no gene match. Germline V gene lookup returns CDR1 SNHLY and CDR2 FYNNEI. The CDR3 is 15 residues long. CDR3 sequence reads: CASTSAGGVVGELFF. For the CDR3, the DNA is TGTGCCAGCACCTCAGCGGGAGGGGTAGTCGGGGAGCTGTTTTTT.

This clone was seen more than once but under ten times. The rearrangement links TRBV11-2 to TRBJ1-5; 7 bases map to TRBD1. Per germline, CDR1 SGHAT and CDR2 FQNNGV. The CDR3 consists of 15 residues. J lost 4 bases, V lost 0 bases, and 3 bases had no gene match. The CDR3 sequence: CASSLETGFNQPQHF. CDR3 nucleotide sequence: TGTGCCAGCAGCTTAGAGACAGGGTTTAATCAGCCCCAGCATTTT.

Written as DNA, the CDR3 is TGTGCCAGCAGTGAAAGAGCCCCAGGGGGGGAGCAGTTCTTC. Protein: CASSERAPGGEQFF. J is TRBJ2-1 and V is TRBV28; D may be TRBD1 (7 bases). V shed 5 bases and J shed 10 bases, with 18 bases lying between them. Germline CDR1 MDHEN, CDR2 SYDVKM. The CDR3 is made up of 14 amino acids.

Points on this clone: Other DNA variants within this sample encode the same CDR3. The CDR3 bases are TGTGCCAGCAGTGACGACAGGGGGGGAGTTAGGGAAAAACTGTTTTTT. This translates into CASSDDRGGVREKLFF. The chain joins TRBV6-1 to TRBJ1-4; 9 nucleotides match TRBD1. From germline, CDR1 is MNHNS and CDR2 SASEGT. There are 16 residues in the CDR3. V was clipped by 3 bases and J by 8 bases; unmatched bases: 10.

The gene calls are TRBV7-9 and TRBJ2-5; no clear D gene. The assigned J gene may be wrong: the sequence end matches TRBJ2-7 better. The CDR3 consists of 18 residues. Germline V CDR1 and CDR2: SEHNR, FQNEAQ (reference sequence). CDR3 amino acids: CASSPSPLVGPASYEQYF. CDR3 sequence (DNA): TGTGCCAGCAGCCCGTCCCCCCTAGTGGGTCCAGCCTCCTACGAGCAGTACTTC.

The V call is TRBV7-3, the J call TRBJ1-1; the match to TRBD1 covers 7 bases. V dropped 5 bases and J dropped 1; count of bases not matched to a gene: 7. Per the germline V gene, CDR1 is SGHTA and CDR2 is FQGTGA. The CDR3 is made up of 15 amino acids. CDR3 nucleotides: TGTGCCAGCAGCCCCCAGACAGGGCGGAACACTGAAGCTTTCTTT. This sequence encodes CASSPQTGRNTEAFF.

This clone was observed a single time. The chain carries TRBV6-6 and TRBJ2-5; no clear D. The V end lost 5 bases, the J end lost 9 bases, and 13 bases lay between the germline ends. CDR1 and CDR2 (germline): MNHNY, SVGAGI (reference sequence). CDR3 length: 12 amino acids. CDR3: CASSGAGWAQYF. CDR3 bases: TGTGCCAGCAGTGGCGCCGGGTGGGCCCAGTACTTC.

This clone was detected once. The chain uses TRBV10-1 and TRBJ2-2; 9 bases line up with TRBD2. Germline V gene lookup returns CDR1 WNHNN and CDR2 SYGVQD (reference sequence). The CDR3 spans 17 residues. The ends lost 9 bases at V and 1 base at J; junction bases unmatched: 12. The CDR3 loop reads CARGMGRSGRNTGELFF. In DNA, the CDR3 is TGCGCCAGGGGAATGGGACGTAGCGGGAGGAACACCGGGGAGCTGTTTTTT.

The DNA of the CDR3 is TGCGCCAGCAGCCAAGGTCTCCGCCAACGGAATGAGCAGTTCTTC. It codes for CASSQGLRQRNEQFF. The chain is built from TRBV4-1 and TRBJ2-1; D not resolved. The CDR3 has 15 amino acids. V was shortened by 1 base and J by 7 bases, with 14 bases between the two germline ends. Looked up from germline, CDR1 is MGHRA and CDR2 is YSYEKL.

This clone has just a few counts. The chain employs TRBV28 and TRBJ2-5; 7 nucleotides align to TRBD1. V shed 8 bases, J shed 3 bases, and the junction held 9 bases outside the gene matches. Per the germline V gene, CDR1 is MDHEN and CDR2 is SYDVKM. The CDR3 spans 14 residues. This CDR3 is CASGLRDRKETQYF. For the CDR3, the DNA is TGTGCCAGCGGGCTCCGGGACAGAAAAGAGACCCAGTACTTC.

CDR3 residues: CASSSRPGQGKGNEKLFF. The DNA for the CDR3 is TGTGCCAGCTCAAGTCGTCCGGGACAGGGAAAGGGTAATGAAAAACTGTTTTTT. The gene calls are TRBV19 and TRBJ1-4, with 9 bases that match TRBD1. CDR3 length: 18 residues. After removal of 9 bases from V and 4 bases from J, the junction contained 18 bases not matched to a gene. From germline, CDR1 is LNHDA and CDR2 SQIVND (reference sequence).

This sequence joins TRBV7-2 and TRBJ1-4, with D uncertain. V lost 5 bases and J lost 6, with 22 bases in between. Germline CDR1 is SGHTA and CDR2 is FQGNSA. This CDR3 has 17 amino acids. CDR3 nucleotides: TGTGCCAGCAGCCCCCGGGGTTGGTCAGGAAGATATGAAAAACTGTTTTTT. Residues: CASSPRGWSGRYEKLFF.

V is TRBV28 and J is TRBJ2-7, with 8 positions matching TRBD1. CDR1 MDHEN and CDR2 SYDVKM come from the germline V gene. J was trimmed by 3 bases and V by 3 bases; bases with no gene match: 4. This CDR3 region has 14 residues. For the CDR3, the DNA is TGTGCCAGCAGTTTCTGGACAGGGTTCTACGAGCAGTACTTC. Protein sequence: CASSFWTGFYEQYF.

This chain connects TRBV5-6 to TRBJ1-2; 7 bases match TRBD1. The ends lost 5 bases at V and 8 bases at J; junction bases unmatched: 6. CDR3 length: 12 amino acids. CDR1 and CDR2 (germline): SGHDT, YYEEEE. The CDR3 DNA is TGTGCCAGCAGGAATACAGGGGAAGGCTACACCTTC. Encoded protein: CASRNTGEGYTF. Using reference TRBV5-6 and TRBJ1-2 for the parts outside the CDR3, the full variable domain is DAGVTQSPTHLIKTRGQQVTLRCSPKSGHDTVSWYQQALGQGPQFIFQYYEEEERQRGNFPDRFSGHQFPNYSSELNVNALLLGDSALYLCASRNTGEGYTFGSGTRLTVV.

In regard to this clone: A junction end diverges from the germline sequence, so it may reflect a read error. This rearrangement joins TRBV19 to TRBJ2-5; TRBD1 is a possible D gene (6 bases). CDR3 length: 12 amino acids. The V gene's germline CDR1 is LNHDA and CDR2 SQIVND (reference sequence). CDR3 region: CATSGQPGTQYF. DNA of the CDR3: TGTGCCACCTCTGGACAGCCGGGGACCCAATACTTC.

This clone is a singleton in its sample. The rearrangement links TRBV10-3 to TRBJ1-1, with D perhaps TRBD1 (6 bases). With 6 bases removed from V and 1 base from J, the gap between germline ends came to 9 bases. The germline V gene encodes CDR1 ENHRY and CDR2 SYGVKD. CDR3 length: 13 residues. CDR3 loop: CAIRPGENTEAFF. CDR3 DNA: TGTGCCATCAGGCCAGGGGAGAACACTGAAGCTTTCTTT.